Below are 20 T cell receptor beta chains sequenced from a single sample in a study of OX40 agonist ivuxolimab in advanced cancers. Sequenced by immunoSEQ multiplex PCR; TCRdb stores in-frame clones only, minus some. The repertoire includes fewer than 90,000 clones, about 93% of them detected once, and roughly 6.7% sits in the top ten. The sequences come from CD4+ or CD8+ T cells sorted from blood, collected in a trial of the OX40 agonist ivuxolimab. Receptors originate from an adult with an advanced solid tumor such as melanoma, head and neck, liver or kidney cancer.

This chain links TRBV9 with TRBJ2-5; D is perhaps TRBD2 (5 bases). The CDR3 is 13 amino acids. V lost 0 bases and J 3 bases, leaving 6 bases between the germline ends. Germline CDR1 is SGDLS and CDR2 is YYNGEE. CDR3 nucleotides: TGTGCCAGCAGCGTAGAGGGAGAAGAGACCCAGTACTTC. Its translation: CASSVEGEETQYF.

The chain carries TRBV18 and TRBJ2-1; 10 nucleotides align to TRBD2. With 0 bases clipped from V and 0 bases from J, the junction kept 11 bases outside the gene matches. CDR3 size: 20 residues. Germline CDR1 is KGHSH and CDR2 is LQKENI. CDR3 in DNA: TGTGCCAGCTCACCACCTAGCGGGGGGCATGATACCAACTCCTACAATGAGCAGTTCTTC. Protein: CASSPPSGGHDTNSYNEQFF.

This clone was detected only once. The gene calls are TRBV6-5 and TRBJ1-1; perhaps TRBD1 as D (5 bases). The CDR3 runs 13 residues. The V gene lost 2 bases and the J gene lost 6 bases, with 10 bases spanning the gap. CDR1 is MNHEY and CDR2 is SVGAGI in the germline V gene. The CDR3 is CASSYRGHPEAFF. As DNA, the CDR3 is TGTGCCAGCAGTTACCGAGGACATCCTGAAGCTTTCTTT.

The V call is TRBV10-3, the J call TRBJ2-1, with 9 bases matching TRBD1. Trimming took 3 bases from V and 9 from J; bases not matched to a gene: 15. Germline lookup yields CDR1 ENHRY and CDR2 SYGVKD. The CDR3 consists of 17 residues. The CDR3 coding sequence is TGTGCCATCAGTGAAGGGGTATACGGGACAGGGTTGGGTGAGCAGTTCTTC. It specifies CAISEGVYGTGLGEQFF.

CDR3 sequence: CATSMDRGFTDTQYF. CDR3 nucleotides: TGTGCCACCAGCATGGACAGGGGATTCACAGATACGCAGTATTTT. The J gene is TRBJ2-3, the V gene TRBV15, with 9 nucleotides matching TRBD1. CDR3 length: 15 amino acids. V lost 4 bases, J lost 2 bases, and 4 bases stayed unmatched. Per the germline V gene, CDR1 is LNHNV and CDR2 is YYDKDF (reference sequence). Complete variable domain (other parts from reference TRBV15 and TRBJ2-3): DAMVIQNPRYQVTQFGKPVTLSCSQTLNHNVMYWYQQKSSQAPKLLFHYYDKDFNNEADTPDNFQSRRPNTSFCFLDIRSPGLGDTAMYLCATSMDRGFTDTQYFGPGTRLTVL.

The chain carries TRBV5-1 and TRBJ2-3; 8 positions agree with TRBD2. Germline loops: CDR1 SGHRS, CDR2 YFSETQ. CDR3 length: 15 residues. Germline trimming cut 4 bases from V and 6 bases from J; bases unmatched to any gene: 10. The CDR3 spells CASSTGLAPGDTQYF. The CDR3 nucleotides are TGCGCCAGCAGCACCGGACTAGCTCCTGGGGATACGCAGTATTTT.

The chain links TRBV27 to TRBJ1-5, with D perhaps TRBD1 (6 bases). CDR1 is MNHEY, CDR2 SMNVEV, per germline (reference sequence). Trimming removed 10 bases from V and 3 bases from J, with 16 bases in between. This CDR3 region has 14 residues. The CDR3 protein is CATAGAGYNQPQHF. In nucleotides, the CDR3 is TGTGCCACCGCAGGGGCTGGGTACAATCAGCCCCAGCATTTT.

The chain uses TRBV19 and TRBJ2-1; D is perhaps TRBD1 (5 bases). V lost 3 bases and J 5 bases, leaving 11 bases between the germline ends. This CDR3 contains 14 residues. The V gene's germline CDR1 is LNHDA and CDR2 SQIVND (reference sequence). The CDR3 reads CASSIGAEDNEQFF. CDR3 DNA sequence: TGTGCCAGTAGTATTGGGGCAGAGGACAATGAGCAGTTCTTC.

V gene TRBV27 combines with J gene TRBJ1-2; perhaps TRBD1 as D (5 bases). V was shortened by 1 base and J by 4 bases, with 10 bases between the two germline ends. The CDR3 length is 14 residues. CDR1 MNHEY and CDR2 SMNVEV come from the germline V gene (reference sequence). The CDR3 here is CASSLFAGGYGYTF. CDR3 nucleotide sequence: TGTGCCAGCAGTTTATTCGCCGGGGGCTATGGCTACACCTTC.

J is TRBJ2-7 and V is TRBV9; D not resolved. V was cut by 0 bases and J by 3 bases, with 7 bases left in between. The CDR3 loop spans 13 amino acids. Germline V gives CDR1 SGDLS, CDR2 YYNGEE. The CDR3 nucleotides read TGTGCCAGCAGCGTAGAAGGCAGCTACGAGCAGTACTTC. Its translation is CASSVEGSYEQYF.

The genes are TRBV5-5 and TRBJ2-7; D gene uncertain. Trimming pared 4 bases from V and 0 bases from J, leaving 11 bases between. Germline CDR1 is SGHKS and CDR2 is YYEKEE (reference sequence). This CDR3 is 14 amino acids long. CDR3 sequence reads: CASSLLPASYEQYF. Written as DNA, the CDR3 is TGTGCCAGCAGCCTCCTCCCGGCCTCCTACGAGCAGTACTTC.

A remark on this clone: Other DNA variants within this sample encode the same CDR3. The CDR3 nucleotides read TGTGCCAGCAGTTTGGGAGGGAACACTGAAGCTTTCTTT. This encodes CASSLGGNTEAFF. The chain combines TRBV27 with TRBJ1-1; no definite D call. The CDR3 extends over 13 amino acids. Germline V lookup: CDR1 MNHEY, CDR2 SMNVEV (reference sequence). The ends were cut back, 3 bases at V and 1 base at J, with 6 bases in the middle.

The CDR3 DNA follows: TGTGCCAGTAGTATCTGGCTAGCCGGGGCCGGGGAGCTGTTTTTT. Translating gives CASSIWLAGAGELFF. This chain links TRBV19 with TRBJ2-2; TRBD2 might be the D (5 bases). Per the germline V gene, CDR1 is LNHDA and CDR2 is SQIVND (reference sequence). Trimming removed 3 bases at V and 6 bases at J, with 14 bases between. The CDR3 extends over 15 amino acids.

V and J are TRBV2 and TRBJ2-7; TRBD2 might be the D (5 bases). The CDR3 covers 16 residues. CDR1 and CDR2 (germline): SNHLY, FYNNEI. V shed 5 bases and J shed 0 bases, with 17 bases lying between them. CDR3 amino acids: CASSPVRPGSSYEQYF. CDR3 in DNA: TGTGCCAGCAGTCCCGTCCGTCCGGGAAGCTCCTACGAGCAGTACTTC.

This chain links TRBV15 with TRBJ2-3, with D maybe TRBD1 (6 bases). The V end lost 8 bases, the J end lost 0 bases, and 12 bases lay between the germline ends. The CDR3 is made up of 14 amino acids. CDR1 is LNHNV, CDR2 YYDKDF, per germline (reference sequence). CDR3 protein: CATSGATSTDTQYF. CDR3 nucleotides: TGTGCCACCTCAGGGGCTACTAGCACAGATACGCAGTATTTT.

The genes are TRBV27 and TRBJ2-2; TRBD2 aligns across 9 bases. J was trimmed by 5 bases and V by 1 base; bases with no gene match: 8. The germline gives CDR1 MNHEY, CDR2 SMNVEV (reference sequence). The CDR3 consists of 17 residues. The CDR3 coding sequence is TGTGCCAGCAGTTTATTGCCTAGCGGGACAAGAACCGGGGAGCTGTTTTTT. It yields the protein CASSLLPSGTRTGELFF.

V gene TRBV30 combines with J gene TRBJ2-4; D unresolved. Germline CDR1 GTSNPN, CDR2 SVGIG (reference sequence). Trimming cost V 3 bases and J 0 bases, with 3 bases left between them. The CDR3 is 12 amino acids. CDR3 region: CAWSLAKNIQYF. The CDR3 DNA reads TGTGCCTGGAGCTTAGCCAAAAACATTCAGTACTTC. Full variable domain (outside the CDR3, taken from reference TRBV30 and TRBJ2-4): SQTIHQWPATLVQPVGSPLSLECTVEGTSNPNLYWYRQAAGRGLQLLFYSVGIGQISSEVPQNLSASRPQDRQFILSSKKLLLSDSGFYLCAWSLAKNIQYFGAGTRLSVL.

The rearrangement joins TRBV27 to TRBJ1-2; TRBD1 matches at 9 bases. V lost 0 bases, J lost 7 bases, and 6 bases stayed unmatched. The CDR3 is 15 amino acids. From germline, CDR1 is MNHEY and CDR2 SMNVEV (reference sequence). The CDR3 DNA follows: TGTGCCAGCAGTTTATCCCCGACAGGGGGGGGTGGCTACACCTTC. Protein product: CASSLSPTGGGGYTF.

The CDR3 loop reads CATSTGHQGPKPFEKLFF. The CDR3 coding sequence is TGTGCCACCAGCACGGGGCATCAGGGCCCGAAACCCTTCGAAAAACTGTTTTTT. The chain uses TRBV15 and TRBJ1-4; maybe TRBD1 (5 bases). There are 18 residues in the CDR3. Germline lookup yields CDR1 LNHNV and CDR2 YYDKDF (reference sequence). Deletions cut 4 bases from V and 8 bases from J, with 26 bases between.

This rearrangement joins TRBV10-2 to TRBJ1-2; D possibly corresponds to TRBD1 (6 bases). V was clipped by 7 bases and J by 7 bases, with 10 bases between them. Germline assignment: CDR1 WSHSY and CDR2 SAAADI. This CDR3 comprises 11 residues. CDR3 DNA: TGCGCCAGCACACAGGGAACTGGCTACACCTTC. Its protein product is CASTQGTGYTF.